The clone carrying this T cell receptor beta chain has just a few counts. What it binds is not known. The blood sample was taken at first hyperthyroidism diagnosis, before any ophthalmopathy symptoms. These data originate in a study of T cells in Graves' hyperthyroidism and ophthalmopathy. Study-wide findings and caveats: Within blood appeared most thyroid clonotypes that had expanded above 0.001. Classification by a 13 V-J model distinguished ophthalmopathy from stable hyperthyroidism. With a median lead of about 6.9 months before onset, the model predicted ophthalmopathy.

RNA transcripts gave rise to amplified TCR beta CDR3 regions. The primer set for the first-round RT-PCR of the TCR CDR3 was HTBI. TCRdb reprocessed the multiplex PCR reads via MiXCR and lists one record per CDR3 protein. In the table there are 730,000 or so distinct CDR3 sequences, 15% to 20% of which are singletons. There are 14 residues in the CDR3. Germline V gene sequence: CDR1 SEHNR, CDR2 FQNEAQ (reference sequence). Trimming pared 7 bases from V and 4 bases from J, leaving 16 bases between. V usage is TRBV7-9 and J usage is TRBJ1-1; tentative D call: TRBD1 (6 bases). The sample consisted of blood. This TCR was sampled from a woman between 45 and 60 years old with Graves' hyperthyroidism that later progressed to Graves' ophthalmopathy. The CDR3 DNA follows: TGTGCCAGCACGAATCGGGGGCAAACCACTGAAGCTTTCTTT. Translation: CASTNRGQTTEAFF.